This entry lists 32 T cell receptor beta chains sequenced from one sample in a study of glioma-infiltrating T cells. Amplification of TCR alpha and beta CDR3 regions from RNA used iRepertoire nested multiplex PCR. MiXCR was run by TCRdb on the multiplex PCR reads, yielding one entry per CDR3 protein. The sample yields about 130,000 distinct CDR3 sequences, about 25% seen once. The sample taken for sequencing was glioma tissue, nonneoplastic brain tissue, or PBMCs (not recorded which). These TCRs come from a human donor with low-grade glioma or glioblastoma, undergoing nonglioma brain surgery, or in good health (not recorded which).

This clonotype appeared many times. J is TRBJ2-3 and V is TRBV20-1; a possible D gene is TRBD1 (7 bases). CDR1 DFQATT and CDR2 SNEGSKA come from the germline V gene (reference sequence). Trimming shortened V by 6 bases and J by 6 bases, and 16 bases separated the two germline ends. The length of the CDR3 is 13 residues. The CDR3 spells CSATQGGGDTQYF. CDR3 bases: TGCAGTGCCACTCAGGGGGGAGGTGATACGCAGTATTTT.

The V and J genes are TRBV6-1 and TRBJ2-3, with 7 bases matching TRBD2. Looked up from germline, CDR1 is MNHNS and CDR2 is SASEGT. V lost 5 bases and J lost 2; bases outside the gene matches: 7. This CDR3 contains 15 residues. The CDR3 nucleotides read TGTGCCAGCAGTACAAGGCGGGGGTACACAGATACGCAGTATTTT. Its protein product is CASSTRRGYTDTQYF.

Many counts were recorded for this clonotype. V usage is TRBV4-1 and J usage is TRBJ2-2; D remains unclear. Trimming took off 0 bases at V and 0 bases at J, with 8 bases between the two ends. Germline loops: CDR1 MGHRA, CDR2 YSYEKL. The CDR3 loop spans 16 amino acids. The CDR3 sequence is CASSQESGTNTGELFF. CDR3 sequence (DNA): TGCGCCAGCAGCCAAGAGTCGGGCACGAACACCGGGGAGCTGTTTTTT.

This rearrangement joins TRBV29-1 to TRBJ1-1; a possible D gene is TRBD1 (6 bases). CDR1 SQVTM and CDR2 ANQGSEA come from the germline V gene. Between the trimmed V and J ends, which lost 6 bases and 4 bases, there was a span of 18 bases. The length of the CDR3 is 14 residues. The CDR3 coding sequence is TGCAGCGTCGCACCAACAGGGAGGGGCACTGAAGCTTTCTTT. Translation gives CSVAPTGRGTEAFF.

This clonotype was observed a handful of times. The chain combines TRBV20-1 with TRBJ1-3; no definite D call. The V gene lost 6 bases and the J gene lost 0 bases, with 15 bases spanning the gap. The CDR3 consists of 15 residues. CDR1 is DFQATT, CDR2 SNEGSKA, per germline (reference sequence). The CDR3 here is CSAAAGGLSGNTIYF. The CDR3 DNA follows: TGCAGTGCCGCTGCAGGCGGCCTCTCTGGAAACACCATATATTTT.

This clonotype was seen only a few times. J is TRBJ1-2 and V is TRBV11-2; no firm D call. Deletions cut 2 bases from V and 3 bases from J, with 13 bases between. CDR1 and CDR2 from the germline V gene are SGHAT and FQNNGV. The CDR3 is 15 amino acids. The DNA for the CDR3 is TGTGCCAGCAGCTTAAGTACGGCATCTTACTATGGCTACACCTTC. Amino acids: CASSLSTASYYGYTF.

The V and J genes are TRBV7-9 and TRBJ1-6; 7 nucleotides align to TRBD1. The V segment lost 11 bases and the J segment 5 bases; nucleotides outside the gene matches: 9. The germline V gene encodes CDR1 SEHNR and CDR2 FQNEAQ (reference sequence). The CDR3 sequence is 14 residues long. The DNA of the CDR3 is TGTGCCTTCAGGGGGGCGGCCGATAATTCACCCCTCCACTTT. Amino acids: CAFRGAADNSPLHF.

This clonotype was seen only a few times. This rearrangement joins TRBV4-1 to TRBJ2-3; D may match TRBD1 or TRBD2 (5 bases each). Deletions cut 3 bases from V and 6 bases from J, with 25 bases between. CDR3 length: 18 amino acids. From germline, CDR1 is MGHRA and CDR2 YSYEKL. The chain's CDR3 is CASSHAPPGPTRLDTQYF. The CDR3 nucleotides read TGCGCCAGCAGCCATGCCCCTCCGGGGCCCACGCGACTCGATACGCAGTATTTT.

This chain joins TRBV5-1 and TRBJ2-1; 9 positions match TRBD2. There are 15 residues in the CDR3. CDR1 is SGHRS, CDR2 YFSETQ, per germline. V lost 4 bases, J lost 4 bases, and 6 bases stayed unmatched. CDR3 in DNA: TGCGCCAGCAGCACCATAGCGGGGGTGTACAATGAGCAGTTCTTC. Encoded protein: CASSTIAGVYNEQFF.

This clonotype has just a few counts. The V gene is TRBV7-2, the J gene TRBJ2-1, with 8 positions matching TRBD2. Germline assignment: CDR1 SGHTA and CDR2 FQGNSA. V was pared by 2 bases and J by 7 bases, with 10 bases of the junction left unmatched. The CDR3 totals 16 residues. In DNA, the CDR3 is TGTGCCAGCAGCTTATCTTTTCGGGGGGGCCCGAATGAGCAGTTCTTC. As protein: CASSLSFRGGPNEQFF.

For this clonotype: One base away lies a much larger clone, so this may be a sequencing read error. The chain uses TRBV6-1 and TRBJ2-3, with D possibly matching TRBD2 (5 bases). The CDR3 runs to 15 residues. Germline V gene lookup returns CDR1 MNHNS and CDR2 SASEGT. CDR3 nucleotide sequence: TGTGCCAGCAATGAAGCCGGGGTAAGCACAGATACGCAGTATTTT. Protein sequence: CASNEAGVSTDTQYF.

This rearrangement joins TRBV7-2 to TRBJ2-7, with 8 bases matching TRBD2. Germline V gives CDR1 SGHTA, CDR2 FQGNSA. V was clipped by 7 bases and J by 4 bases; unmatched bases: 12. CDR3 length: 15 amino acids. DNA of the CDR3: TGTACCAGCAACTTTAGAGCGGGGGCCAGGTACGAGCAGTACGTC. This gives the protein CTSNFRAGARYEQYV.

The rearrangement joins TRBV12-3 or TRBV12-4 to TRBJ1-5; D may be TRBD1 (5 bases). V lost 2 bases to trimming and J lost 2 bases, with 10 bases between them. The length of the CDR3 is 15 residues. DNA for the CDR3: TGTGCCAGCAGTTTACCCCCACAGGGCAATCAGCCCCAGCATTTT. It is translated as CASSLPPQGNQPQHF.

J is TRBJ1-1 and V is TRBV20-1; D gene ambiguous. This CDR3 contains 14 residues. Germline V gene data show CDR1 as DFQATT and CDR2 as SNEGSKA (reference sequence). V lost 1 base and J 3 bases, leaving 12 bases between the germline ends. The CDR3 nucleotides are TGCAGTGCTAGAGTCTTCCCGCAGGACACTGAAGCTTTCTTT. Its translation: CSARVFPQDTEAFF.

This clonotype was detected a few times. The rearrangement uses TRBV7-9 and TRBJ1-5, with 8 positions matching TRBD1. CDR3 size: 18 residues. Germline CDR1 reads SEHNR; CDR2 reads FQNEAQ (reference sequence). Trimming took 5 bases from V and 0 from J; bases not matched to a gene: 12. CDR3 amino acids: CASSLDRALGYSNQPQHF. The DNA for the CDR3 is TGTGCCAGCAGCCTGGACAGGGCCCTCGGGTATAGCAATCAGCCCCAGCATTTT.

The chain combines TRBV11-2 with TRBJ2-3, with D unresolved. V dropped 2 bases and J dropped 4 bases, with 10 bases sitting between them. Germline CDR1 is SGHAT and CDR2 is FQNNGV. CDR3 length: 14 amino acids. CDR3 residues: CASSLSYSPDTQYF. The CDR3 DNA follows: TGTGCCAGCAGCTTAAGCTACTCCCCAGATACGCAGTATTTT.

The rearrangement links TRBV7-9 to TRBJ2-1; no clear D gene. This CDR3 has 14 residues. Trimming took 5 bases from V and 6 from J, leaving 14 bases between them. CDR1 is SEHNR, CDR2 FQNEAQ, per germline (reference sequence). CDR3 DNA sequence: TGTGCCAGCAGCATGACCCGTACGGGCAATGAGCAGTTCTTC. Amino acids: CASSMTRTGNEQFF.

V gene TRBV29-1 combines with J gene TRBJ1-5, with D tentatively TRBD1 (6 bases). Germline V gives CDR1 SQVTM, CDR2 ANQGSEA. This CDR3 spans 13 amino acids. Deletions cut 3 bases from V and 7 bases from J, with 13 bases between. CDR3 nucleotides: TGCAGCGTTGAGCGGGGGGCAGGGCAGCCCCAGCATTTT. It encodes CSVERGAGQPQHF.

The rearrangement uses TRBV14 and TRBJ1-2; TRBD1 aligns across 7 bases. V shed 4 bases and J 4 bases; nucleotides not matched to a gene: 3. Germline V gene sequence: CDR1 SGHDN, CDR2 FVKESK. This CDR3 has 13 amino acids. CDR3 sequence (DNA): TGTGCCAGCAGCCCGGGACAGTCCTATGGCTACACCTTC. This codes for CASSPGQSYGYTF. Looking up the rest from reference TRBV14 and TRBJ1-2 gives the full variable domain: EAGVTQFPSHSVIEKGQTVTLRCDPISGHDNLYWYRRVMGKEIKFLLHFVKESKQDESGMPNNRFLAERTGGTYSTLKVQPAELEDSGVYFCASSPGQSYGYTFGSGTRLTVV.

In its sample, this clonotype was seen a few times. V usage is TRBV7-9 and J usage is TRBJ2-2, with D unclear. The germline V gene has CDR1 SEHNR and CDR2 FQNEAQ (reference sequence). V was trimmed by 4 bases and J by 1 base, leaving 10 bases between them. This CDR3 is 15 amino acids long. The CDR3 sequence: CASSSDKRNTGELFF. In DNA, the CDR3 is TGTGCCAGCAGCTCTGACAAAAGGAACACCGGGGAGCTGTTTTTT.

This clonotype showed up just a few times. The chain recombines TRBV11-2 with TRBJ1-5; D is perhaps TRBD1 (5 bases). The CDR3 runs 14 residues. Germline values: CDR1 SGHAT, CDR2 FQNNGV. V dropped 2 bases and J dropped 7 bases, with 12 bases sitting between them. The CDR3 DNA follows: TGTGCCAGCAGCTTATCCGCAGGGAGCCAGCCCCAGCATTTT. Amino acids: CASSLSAGSQPQHF.

This clonotype was detected a few times. The CDR3 DNA sequence: TGTGCCAGCATCACCGACAGGGGCAATCAGCCCCAGCATTTT. It encodes CASITDRGNQPQHF. The chain combines TRBV2 with TRBJ1-5; 7 positions agree with TRBD1. CDR3 length: 14 residues. V lost 7 bases to trimming and J lost 2 bases; unmatched junction nucleotides: 5. In germline, CDR1 is SNHLY, CDR2 FYNNEI.

This clonotype appeared a few times. The genes are TRBV7-2 and TRBJ2-5; tentatively, D is TRBD2 (6 bases). This CDR3 spans 14 amino acids. Germline V CDR1 and CDR2: SGHTA, FQGNSA. V shed 8 bases and J shed 2 bases, with 15 bases lying between them. The CDR3 DNA sequence: TGTGCCAGCGGGGTCTTGGGGGGACAAGAGACCCAGTACTTC. Its translation: CASGVLGGQETQYF.

J is TRBJ2-1 and V is TRBV24-1; TRBD2 might be the D (8 bases). Germline V lookup: CDR1 KGHDR, CDR2 SFDVKD. CDR3 length equals 17 residues. V lost 12 bases and J lost 0, with 23 bases in between. The CDR3: CAAIGGGGSRSYNEQFF. The CDR3 DNA follows: TGTGCCGCTATAGGGGGCGGGGGGTCTCGCTCCTACAATGAGCAGTTCTTC.

V and J are TRBV3-1 and TRBJ2-2; TRBD2 might be the D (6 bases). The CDR3 is 13 residues long. The ends were cut back, 4 bases at V and 5 bases at J, with 8 bases in the middle. CDR1 and CDR2 from the germline V gene are LGHDT and YNNKEL (reference sequence). CDR3 sequence: CASSRDLTGELFF. The CDR3, as DNA: TGTGCCAGCAGCCGGGACTTGACCGGGGAGCTGTTTTTT.

This sequence joins TRBV7-2 and TRBJ2-2; TRBD2 matches 10 bases. This CDR3 region has 16 residues. The V and J ends lost 5 bases and 1 base, in that order; junction bases with no gene match: 4. CDR1 and CDR2 (germline): SGHTA, FQGNSA. CDR3 DNA: TGTGCCAGCAGCGTTACTAGCGGGGTGAACACCGGGGAGCTGTTTTTT. Translated: CASSVTSGVNTGELFF.

This chain uses TRBV20-1 with TRBJ2-1; TRBD2 agrees at 16 bases. CDR3 length equals 13 residues. The V gene's germline CDR1 is DFQATT and CDR2 SNEGSKA (reference sequence). The CDR3 protein is CRGLAGGPNEQFF. Written as DNA, the CDR3 is TGCAGGGGACTAGCGGGGGGGCCAAATGAGCAGTTCTTC.

The CDR3 sequence: CASSQGPRTSSNEQFF. The CDR3 DNA reads as TGCGCCAGCAGCCAAGGTCCGAGGACTAGCTCCAATGAGCAGTTCTTC. This rearrangement joins TRBV4-1 to TRBJ2-1; TRBD2 matches 8 bases. V lost 1 base, J lost 6 bases, and 8 bases stayed unmatched. Per germline, CDR1 MGHRA and CDR2 YSYEKL. The length of the CDR3 is 16 residues.

This clonotype occurred a few times. This chain connects TRBV12-3 or TRBV12-4 to TRBJ2-5; 11 bases line up with TRBD1. The CDR3 extends over 14 amino acids. Trimming at V came to 8 bases and at J to 4 bases, leaving 6 bases not matched to a gene. The CDR3 region is CASGWTGGLETQYF. The CDR3 DNA sequence: TGTGCCAGCGGATGGACAGGGGGCTTAGAGACCCAGTACTTC.

The chain uses TRBV5-4 and TRBJ1-1, with D possibly matching TRBD1 (5 bases). V lost 4 bases to trimming and J lost 4 bases, with 11 bases between them. The CDR3 totals 13 residues. Germline CDR1 reads SGHNT; CDR2 reads YYREEE (reference sequence). The CDR3 DNA is TGTGCCAGCAGCACCGGGACGCCCACTGAAGCTTTCTTT. Amino acids: CASSTGTPTEAFF.

This clonotype was observed many times. CDR3 region: CASSFRQPTGELFF. The CDR3 bases are TGTGCCAGCAGTTTCAGGCAGCCAACCGGGGAGCTGTTTTTT. The chain couples TRBV27 to TRBJ2-2; no clear D. Per the germline V gene, CDR1 is MNHEY and CDR2 is SMNVEV (reference sequence). The CDR3 sequence is 14 residues long. With 3 bases removed from V and 5 bases from J, the gap between germline ends came to 10 bases.

This clonotype was seen a handful of times. CDR3 protein: CASSLQGGPSTDTQYF. Written as DNA, the CDR3 is TGTGCCAGCAGCTTACAGGGGGGCCCTAGCACAGATACGCAGTATTTT. The chain joins TRBV11-2 to TRBJ2-3; a possible D gene is TRBD1 (7 bases). V was cut by 2 bases and J by 0 bases, with 12 bases left in between. Germline loops: CDR1 SGHAT, CDR2 FQNNGV. This CDR3 comprises 16 residues.